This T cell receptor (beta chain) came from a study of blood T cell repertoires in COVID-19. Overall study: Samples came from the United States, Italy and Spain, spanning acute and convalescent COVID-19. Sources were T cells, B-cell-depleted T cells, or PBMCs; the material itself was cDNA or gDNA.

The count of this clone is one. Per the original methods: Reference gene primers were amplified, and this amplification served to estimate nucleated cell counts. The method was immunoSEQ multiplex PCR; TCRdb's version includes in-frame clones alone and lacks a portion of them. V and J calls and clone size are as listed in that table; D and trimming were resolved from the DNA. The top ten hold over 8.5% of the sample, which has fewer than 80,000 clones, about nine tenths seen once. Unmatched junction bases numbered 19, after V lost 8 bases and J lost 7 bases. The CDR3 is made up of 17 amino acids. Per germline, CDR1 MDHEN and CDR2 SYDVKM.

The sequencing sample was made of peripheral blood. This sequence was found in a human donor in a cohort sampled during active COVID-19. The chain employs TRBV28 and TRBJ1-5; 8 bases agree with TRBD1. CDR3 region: CASLRPRGLGIDQPQHF. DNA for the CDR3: TGTGCCAGCCTCCGTCCCAGGGGGCTTGGTATCGACCAGCCCCAGCATTTT.